Listed below are T cell receptor beta chains from one sample, sequenced in a study of PD-1 blockade in classical Hodgkin lymphoma. Here immunoSEQ multiplex PCR was the method, and the copy in TCRdb shows in-frame clones only, minus some. The sample includes about 86,000 clones, roughly 89% of them seen just once. Specimen: peripheral blood mononuclear cells (PBMCs), collected before the second cycle of nivolumab. The receptor source for this set is a human donor with classical Hodgkin lymphoma. Both conserved end residues are part of each CDR3. The D gene is left open where the match is weak. Where a row states a size, it is once, few, many or the class of an expanded clone; other rows omit it.

J gene: TRBJ2-1; V gene: TRBV27; clone size: many; D gene: -; CDR3 protein: CASSPTGPPNEQFF; CDR3 DNA: TGTGCCAGCAGTCCAACGGGACCTCCCAATGAGCAGTTCTTC
J gene: TRBJ2-2; V gene: TRBV6-1; clone size: -; D gene: -; CDR3 protein: CASGLGAHGTGELFF; CDR3 DNA: TGTGCCAGCGGACTGGGGGCGCATGGGACCGGGGAGCTGTTTTTT
J gene: TRBJ1-1; V gene: TRBV6-5; clone size: -; D gene: TRBD1; CDR3 protein: CASSGTGTGDTEAFF; CDR3 DNA: TGTGCCAGCAGTGGAACCGGGACAGGGGACACTGAAGCTTTCTTT
J gene: TRBJ1-2; V gene: TRBV28; clone size: -; D gene: -; CDR3 protein: CASSSPQGRSGGYTF; CDR3 DNA: TGTGCCAGCAGTTCCCCACAGGGTCGGTCGGGCGGCTACACCTTC
J gene: TRBJ2-5; V gene: TRBV7-6; clone size: -; D gene: TRBD2; CDR3 protein: CASSLEVFGGVQETQYF; CDR3 DNA: TGTGCCAGCAGCTTAGAGGTGTTCGGGGGGGTACAAGAGACCCAGTACTTC
J gene: TRBJ1-1; V gene: TRBV5-5; clone size: -; D gene: -; CDR3 protein: CASSLEGFTEAFF; CDR3 DNA: TGTGCCAGCAGCTTGGAAGGGTTCACTGAAGCTTTCTTT
J gene: TRBJ1-1; V gene: TRBV19; clone size: -; D gene: -; CDR3 protein: CASSLMPGGRAFF; CDR3 DNA: TGTGCCAGTAGTCTAATGCCGGGGGGGCGAGCTTTCTTT
J gene: TRBJ1-2; V gene: TRBV6-5; clone size: -; D gene: -; CDR3 protein: CASSSGSMDYGYTF; CDR3 DNA: TGTGCCAGCAGTTCGGGGTCGATGGACTATGGCTACACCTTC
J gene: TRBJ2-7; V gene: TRBV5-4; clone size: -; D gene: -; CDR3 protein: CASSFSPLGEQYF; CDR3 DNA: TGTGCCAGCAGCTTTAGCCCCTTGGGGGAGCAGTACTTC
J gene: TRBJ2-7; V gene: TRBV5-4; clone size: -; D gene: -; CDR3 protein: CASSSPGTYEQYF; CDR3 DNA: TGTGCCAGCAGCTCTCCAGGAACCTACGAGCAGTACTTC
J gene: TRBJ2-7; V gene: TRBV7-9; clone size: -; D gene: -; CDR3 protein: CASSLWEDRPYEQYF; CDR3 DNA: TGTGCCAGCAGCCTATGGGAAGACAGGCCCTACGAGCAGTACTTC
J gene: TRBJ2-1; V gene: TRBV4-1; clone size: -; D gene: -; CDR3 protein: CASSPSGRDRQFF; CDR3 DNA: TGCGCCAGCAGCCCGTCGGGTCGGGATCGGCAGTTCTTC
J gene: TRBJ2-2; V gene: TRBV7-9; clone size: -; D gene: -; CDR3 protein: CASSLAEGPRSGELFF; CDR3 DNA: TGTGCCAGCAGCTTAGCCGAGGGGCCTCGATCCGGGGAGCTGTTTTTT
J gene: TRBJ1-5; V gene: TRBV5-8; clone size: few; D gene: -; CDR3 protein: CASSSKQPQHF; CDR3 DNA: TGTGCCAGCAGCTCAAAACAGCCCCAGCATTTT
J gene: TRBJ1-5; V gene: TRBV15; clone size: few; D gene: -; CDR3 protein: CATSERQYSNQPQHF; CDR3 DNA: TGTGCCACCAGCGAGAGACAGTATAGCAATCAGCCCCAGCATTTT
J gene: TRBJ2-1; V gene: TRBV9; clone size: -; D gene: TRBD2; CDR3 protein: CASSVGPSGGAGEQFF; CDR3 DNA: TGTGCCAGCAGCGTAGGCCCTAGCGGGGGGGCAGGAGAGCAGTTCTTC
J gene: TRBJ2-1; V gene: TRBV7-3; clone size: once; D gene: -; CDR3 protein: CASSLRDMGPYAYNEQFF; CDR3 DNA: TGTGCCAGCAGCTTAAGGGACATGGGACCCTATGCCTACAATGAGCAGTTCTTC
J gene: TRBJ2-2; V gene: TRBV7-8; clone size: -; D gene: -; CDR3 protein: CASSLEVIITGELFF; CDR3 DNA: TGTGCCAGCAGCTTAGAGGTTATCATCACCGGGGAGCTGTTTTTT
J gene: TRBJ1-1; V gene: TRBV7-9; clone size: -; D gene: TRBD1; CDR3 protein: CASSLTGGNTEAFF; CDR3 DNA: TGTGCCAGCAGCTTAACAGGGGGGAACACTGAAGCTTTCTTT
J gene: TRBJ2-3; V gene: TRBV7-9; clone size: -; D gene: -; CDR3 protein: CASSLVRGVGDTQYF; CDR3 DNA: TGTGCCAGCAGCTTAGTCAGGGGAGTCGGGGATACGCAGTATTTT
J gene: TRBJ1-4; V gene: TRBV5-1; clone size: -; D gene: TRBD1; CDR3 protein: CASSPGGDEKLFF; CDR3 DNA: TGCGCCAGCAGCCCAGGGGGCGATGAAAAACTGTTTTTT
J gene: TRBJ1-2; V gene: TRBV7-9; clone size: -; D gene: -; CDR3 protein: CASSLGQGGTNYGYTF; CDR3 DNA: TGTGCCAGCAGCTTAGGCCAGGGAGGGACTAACTATGGCTACACCTTC
J gene: TRBJ2-7; V gene: TRBV19; clone size: -; D gene: TRBD1; CDR3 protein: CASSTKSGTGKYEQYF; CDR3 DNA: TGTGCCAGTAGCACAAAATCCGGGACAGGGAAATACGAGCAGTACTTC
J gene: TRBJ2-2; V gene: TRBV30; clone size: -; D gene: -; CDR3 protein: CAWKGLPNTGELFF; CDR3 DNA: TGTGCCTGGAAGGGACTGCCGAACACCGGGGAGCTGTTTTTT
J gene: TRBJ2-1; V gene: TRBV2; clone size: -; D gene: TRBD2; CDR3 protein: CASTLSGYNEQFF; CDR3 DNA: TGTGCCAGCACTCTTAGCGGGTACAATGAGCAGTTCTTC
J gene: TRBJ2-6; V gene: TRBV28; clone size: -; D gene: -; CDR3 protein: CASSLLPLGANVLTF; CDR3 DNA: TGTGCCAGCAGTTTATTGCCGCTTGGGGCCAACGTCCTGACTTTC
J gene: TRBJ2-2; V gene: TRBV19; clone size: -; D gene: -; CDR3 protein: CASTWGYSTGELFF; CDR3 DNA: TGTGCCAGTACCTGGGGCTATTCCACCGGGGAGCTGTTTTTT
J gene: TRBJ1-1; V gene: TRBV4-1; clone size: -; D gene: -; CDR3 protein: CASSQVPQGMFGNTEAFF; CDR3 DNA: TGCGCCAGCAGCCAAGTCCCTCAGGGTATGTTCGGGAACACTGAAGCTTTCTTT
J gene: TRBJ2-3; V gene: TRBV15; clone size: few; D gene: TRBD1; CDR3 protein: CATSRDPQGGTDTQYF; CDR3 DNA: TGTGCCACCAGCAGAGATCCGCAGGGGGGCACAGATACGCAGTATTTT
J gene: TRBJ2-7; V gene: TRBV15; clone size: -; D gene: -; CDR3 protein: CATSRESSSYEQYF; CDR3 DNA: TGTGCCACCAGCAGAGAGTCGAGCTCCTACGAGCAGTACTTC
J gene: TRBJ2-7; V gene: TRBV5-1; clone size: -; D gene: -; CDR3 protein: CASSLSPPAYEQYF; CDR3 DNA: TGCGCCAGCAGCTTGAGTCCCCCTGCCTACGAGCAGTACTTC
J gene: TRBJ1-5; V gene: TRBV27; clone size: -; D gene: TRBD1; CDR3 protein: CASRRQGRDSNQPQHF; CDR3 DNA: TGTGCCAGCCGACGACAGGGAAGGGATAGCAATCAGCCCCAGCATTTT
J gene: TRBJ2-3; V gene: TRBV28; clone size: few; D gene: -; CDR3 protein: CASSLGGTDTQYF; CDR3 DNA: TGTGCCAGCAGTTTAGGGGGCACAGATACGCAGTATTTT
J gene: TRBJ1-1; V gene: TRBV5-6; clone size: -; D gene: TRBD1; CDR3 protein: CASSPAGGYEAFF; CDR3 DNA: TGTGCCAGCAGCCCAGCAGGGGGCTACGAAGCTTTCTTT
J gene: TRBJ1-4; V gene: TRBV25-1; clone size: once; D gene: -; CDR3 protein: CASRGVGSKLFF; CDR3 DNA: TGTGCCAGCAGGGGGGTCGGGTCAAAACTGTTTTTT
J gene: TRBJ2-7; V gene: TRBV6-5; clone size: -; D gene: -; CDR3 protein: CASSYWPGGNYEQYF; CDR3 DNA: TGTGCCAGCAGTTACTGGCCAGGCGGAAACTACGAGCAGTACTTC
J gene: TRBJ2-7; V gene: TRBV18; clone size: -; D gene: -; CDR3 protein: CASSPLRDIEQYF; CDR3 DNA: TGTGCCAGCTCACCTTTGCGGGACATCGAGCAGTACTTC
J gene: TRBJ2-7; V gene: TRBV28; clone size: -; D gene: TRBD2; CDR3 protein: CATARPSGRSYEQYF; CDR3 DNA: TGTGCCACCGCCCGCCCTAGCGGGAGGTCCTACGAGCAGTACTTC
J gene: TRBJ2-5; V gene: TRBV7-8; clone size: few; D gene: TRBD1; CDR3 protein: CASSSDRGREETQYF; CDR3 DNA: TGTGCCAGCAGCTCGGACAGGGGCAGGGAAGAGACCCAGTACTTC
J gene: TRBJ2-5; V gene: TRBV5-8; clone size: -; D gene: -; CDR3 protein: CASSSVVSSETQYF; CDR3 DNA: TGTGCCAGCAGCTCGGTGGTTAGCTCGGAGACCCAGTACTTC
J gene: TRBJ2-3; V gene: TRBV5-1; clone size: -; D gene: -; CDR3 protein: CASSVEGHTDTQYF; CDR3 DNA: TGCGCCAGCAGCGTCGAGGGACACACAGATACGCAGTATTTT
J gene: TRBJ1-3; V gene: TRBV15; clone size: -; D gene: -; CDR3 protein: CATSRDPRQSSGNTIYF; CDR3 DNA: TGTGCCACCAGCAGAGATCCGCGACAGAGCTCTGGGAACACCATATATTTT